The clone carrying this TCR beta chain has only a few counts. Its antigen is not identified. Assembly of TCR beta libraries relied on iRepertoire HTBI primers together with Arm-PCR of CDR3 regions. MiXCR, run by TCRdb on the multiplex PCR reads, gives a single entry per CDR3 protein. There are approximately 350,000 distinct CDR3 sequences in the sample; about a sixth occur only once, and about 32% lies in the top ten. The record originates from a study of regulatory T cells in long-lasting Graves disease. Germline lookup yields CDR1 MDHEN and CDR2 SYDVKM. V was trimmed by 2 bases and J by 0 bases, leaving 8 bases between them. The CDR3 extends over 15 amino acids. Findings and limits, study-wide: TRBV28, TRBJ1-2 and TRBJ2-5 emerged as the favored segments in persistent disease. For persistent Graves' patients, TCR diversity was lower than for newly diagnosed ones.

Indicated time point: newly diagnosed GD, antithyroid drugs for less than 3 months. Construction of the TCR library relied on RNA isolated from PBMCs. Graves' disease diagnosis was established per American Thyroid Association guidelines. The sample was also linked to a second study, of T cells in Graves' hyperthyroidism and ophthalmopathy. That work adds: Blood also held most thyroid clonotypes expanded beyond 0.001.

The sequences come from peripheral blood mononuclear cells (PBMCs), collected at new diagnosis, from a patient treated with antithyroid drugs. The TCR originated in a man in his forties with Graves disease. This chain links TRBV28 with TRBJ1-3; D might be TRBD1 (5 bases). The DNA of the CDR3 is TGTGCCAGCAGTTTAGGGGCCTACTCTGGAAACACCATATATTTT. This translates into CASSLGAYSGNTIYF. The variable domain in full, with the rest retrieved from reference TRBV28 and TRBJ1-3, is DVKVTQSSRYLVKRTGEKVFLECVQDMDHENMFWYRQDPGLGLRLIYFSYDVKMKEKGDIPEGYSVSREKKERFSLILESASTNQTSMYLCASSLGAYSGNTIYFGEGSWLTVV.